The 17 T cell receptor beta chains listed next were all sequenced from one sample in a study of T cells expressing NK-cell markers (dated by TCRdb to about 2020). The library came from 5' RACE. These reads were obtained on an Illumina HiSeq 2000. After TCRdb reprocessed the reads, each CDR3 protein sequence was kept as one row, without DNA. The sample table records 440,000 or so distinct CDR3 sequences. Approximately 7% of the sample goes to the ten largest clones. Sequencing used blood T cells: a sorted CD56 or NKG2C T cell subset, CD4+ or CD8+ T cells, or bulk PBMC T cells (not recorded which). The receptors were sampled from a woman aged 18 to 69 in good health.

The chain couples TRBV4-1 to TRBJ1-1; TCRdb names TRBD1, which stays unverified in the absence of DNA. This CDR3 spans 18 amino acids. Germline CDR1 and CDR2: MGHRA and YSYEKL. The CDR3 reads CASSQVPWRRGPDTEAFF.

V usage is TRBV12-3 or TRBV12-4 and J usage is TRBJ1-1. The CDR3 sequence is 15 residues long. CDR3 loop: CASSLRNGVNTEAFF.

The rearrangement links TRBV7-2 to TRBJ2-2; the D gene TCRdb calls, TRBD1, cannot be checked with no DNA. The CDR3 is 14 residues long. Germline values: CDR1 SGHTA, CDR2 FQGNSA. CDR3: CASNTPGRVGELFF.

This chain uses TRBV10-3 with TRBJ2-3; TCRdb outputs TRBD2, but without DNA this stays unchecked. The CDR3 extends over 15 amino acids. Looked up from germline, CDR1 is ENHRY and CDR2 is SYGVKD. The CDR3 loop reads CAISGGTSLPDTQYF.

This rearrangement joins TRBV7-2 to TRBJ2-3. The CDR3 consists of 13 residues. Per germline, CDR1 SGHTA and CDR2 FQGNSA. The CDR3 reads CASNFRYTDTQYF.

Here the CDR3 reads CASSLDLTKEFF. V usage is TRBV7-8 and J usage is TRBJ2-1. There are 12 residues in the CDR3. Per the germline V gene, CDR1 is SGHVS and CDR2 is FQNEAQ.

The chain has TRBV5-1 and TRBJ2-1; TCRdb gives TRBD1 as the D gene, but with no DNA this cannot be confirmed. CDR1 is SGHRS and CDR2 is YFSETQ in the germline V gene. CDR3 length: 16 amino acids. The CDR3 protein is CASSWGQVRSYNEQFF.

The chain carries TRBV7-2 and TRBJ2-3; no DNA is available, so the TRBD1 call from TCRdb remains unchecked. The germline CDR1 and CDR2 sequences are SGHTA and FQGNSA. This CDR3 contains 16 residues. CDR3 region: CASGGGTGRFTDTQYF.

The CDR3 loop is CAWSGLIGARDIQYF. V and J are TRBV30 and TRBJ2-4; as DNA is missing, the TRBD1 call by TCRdb cannot be tested. This CDR3 is 15 amino acids long. Germline assignment: CDR1 GTSNPN and CDR2 SVGIG (reference sequence).

The CDR3 here is CASSFTGRSTDTQYF. The chain is built from TRBV27 and TRBJ2-3; lacking DNA, the TRBD2 call made by TCRdb goes unchecked. The CDR3 spans 15 residues. Germline V gene lookup returns CDR1 MNHEY and CDR2 SMNVEV (reference sequence).

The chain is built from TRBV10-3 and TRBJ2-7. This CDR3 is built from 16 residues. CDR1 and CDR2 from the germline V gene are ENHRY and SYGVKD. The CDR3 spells CAISESTLKLPYEQYF.

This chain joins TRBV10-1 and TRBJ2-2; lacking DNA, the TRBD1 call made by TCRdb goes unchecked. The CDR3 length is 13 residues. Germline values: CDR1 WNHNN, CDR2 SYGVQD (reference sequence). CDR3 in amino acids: CASSMTEAGELFF.

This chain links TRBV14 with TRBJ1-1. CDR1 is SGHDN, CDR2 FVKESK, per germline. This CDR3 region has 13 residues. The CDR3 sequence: CASSQEMNTEAFF.

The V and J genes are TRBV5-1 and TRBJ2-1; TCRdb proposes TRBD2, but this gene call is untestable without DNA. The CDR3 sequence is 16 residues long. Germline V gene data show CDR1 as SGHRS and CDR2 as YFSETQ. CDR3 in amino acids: CASSPFLAGVGNEQFF.

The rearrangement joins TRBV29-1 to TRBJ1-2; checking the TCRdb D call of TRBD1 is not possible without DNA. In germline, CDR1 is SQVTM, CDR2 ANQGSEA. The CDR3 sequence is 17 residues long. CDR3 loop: CSVEEEVRDRVNYGYTF.

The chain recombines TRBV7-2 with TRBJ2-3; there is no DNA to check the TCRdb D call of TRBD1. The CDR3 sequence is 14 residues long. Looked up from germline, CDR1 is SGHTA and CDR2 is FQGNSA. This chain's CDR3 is CASSWASRTDTQYF. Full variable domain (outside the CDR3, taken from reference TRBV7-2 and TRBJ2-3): GAGVSQSPSNKVTEKGKDVELRCDPISGHTALYWYRQSLGQGLEFLIYFQGNSAPDKSGLPSDRFSAERTGGSVSTLTIQRTQQEDSAVYLCASSWASRTDTQYFGPGTRLTVL.

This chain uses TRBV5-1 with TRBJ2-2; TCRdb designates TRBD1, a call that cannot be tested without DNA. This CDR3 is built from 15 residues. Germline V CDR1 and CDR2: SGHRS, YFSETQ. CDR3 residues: CASSARQGDTGELFF.